This passage covers 29 T cell receptor beta chains from one sample sequenced in a study of a mutant IDH1 vaccine in newly diagnosed glioma. The table came from immunoSEQ multiplex PCR; TCRdb's copy has only in-frame clones and leaves some out. The data contain roughly 43,000 clones, roughly 80% of them singletons. These receptors have no known antigen. Time point indicated: week 23, last vaccination. Every vaccine dose comprised 300 ug of mutant IDH1 20-mer peptide plus topical imiquimod. This sample comprised PBMCs, obtained from a glioma patient whose treatment included an IDH1 peptide vaccine. The receptors derive from a man aged 45-65 years with glioma.

This rearrangement joins TRBV27 to TRBJ1-5; D perhaps matches TRBD1 (5 bases). The CDR3 consists of 15 residues. The V end was cut by 5 bases, the J end by 1 base, with 12 bases between. The V gene's germline CDR1 is MNHEY and CDR2 SMNVEV (reference sequence). In nucleotides, the CDR3 is TGTGCCAGCAGTAAGCAGGGAGACAGCAATCAGCCCCAGCATTTT. It encodes CASSKQGDSNQPQHF.

The chain links TRBV4-2 to TRBJ1-3; D is undetermined. The CDR3 loop spans 16 amino acids. V lost 0 bases and J lost 3, with 12 bases in between. CDR1 is LGHNA, CDR2 YNFKEQ, per germline. CDR3 nucleotides: TGTGCCAGCAGCCAAGATCAATTAGGGAGTGGAAACACCATATATTTT. Its translation is CASSQDQLGSGNTIYF.

The V gene is TRBV27, the J gene TRBJ1-1; no clear D. V was pared by 1 base and J by 4 bases, with 13 bases between. Germline-derived CDR1 and CDR2 are MNHEY and SMNVEV (reference sequence). The CDR3 has 15 amino acids. CDR3 nucleotide sequence: TGTGCCAGCAGTTTATTGGCGGGGATAGGCACTGAAGCTTTCTTT. Amino acids: CASSLLAGIGTEAFF.

V is TRBV4-1 and J is TRBJ1-5, with D possibly TRBD1 on 5 matching bases. V was trimmed by 2 bases and J by 0 bases, leaving 20 bases between them. Germline V gene data show CDR1 as MGHRA and CDR2 as YSYEKL. The CDR3 spans 19 residues. CDR3 DNA sequence: TGCGCCAGCAGCCAATACGGGACCAGAGACTCGTATAGCAATCAGCCCCAGCATTTT. Translated: CASSQYGTRDSYSNQPQHF.

The rearrangement links TRBV28 to TRBJ1-5, with D perhaps matching TRBD1 (6 bases). The CDR3 has 14 residues. V was trimmed by 7 bases and J by 7 bases, leaving 17 bases between them. Germline assignment: CDR1 MDHEN and CDR2 SYDVKM. The CDR3 loop reads CASIPHRDTQPQHF. Here the CDR3 DNA reads TGTGCCAGCATACCCCACAGGGATACCCAGCCCCAGCATTTT.

This rearrangement joins TRBV15 to TRBJ2-1; possible D gene TRBD1, 6 bases. Germline V gene sequence: CDR1 LNHNV, CDR2 YYDKDF (reference sequence). The V end lost 2 bases, the J end lost 8 bases, and 13 bases lay between the germline ends. CDR3 length: 14 amino acids. The CDR3: CATSRLQGVDEQFF. CDR3 bases: TGTGCCACCAGCAGACTACAGGGAGTTGATGAGCAGTTCTTC.

V gene TRBV6-6 combines with J gene TRBJ1-1, with no clear D. CDR3 length equals 13 residues. The ends were cut back, 2 bases at V and 1 base at J, with 5 bases in the middle. Germline CDR1 reads MNHNY; CDR2 reads SVGAGI (reference sequence). The CDR3 nucleotides read TGTGCCAGCAGTTACGTACAGAACACTGAAGCTTTCTTT. Its protein is CASSYVQNTEAFF.

This chain uses TRBV9 with TRBJ1-2; 7 bases align to TRBD1. V trimming: 6 bases; J trimming: 8 bases; junction bases outside the gene matches: 13. The CDR3 contains 14 residues. Germline lookup yields CDR1 SGDLS and CDR2 YYNGEE. The DNA for the CDR3 is TGTGCCAGCACCCCATCCTCAGGGGGTCGGGGCTACACCTTC. The encoded protein is CASTPSSGGRGYTF.

This sequence joins TRBV7-8 and TRBJ2-5; D is possibly TRBD1 (6 bases). Trimming removed 0 bases at V and 5 bases at J, with 16 bases between. CDR1 SGHVS and CDR2 FQNEAQ come from the germline V gene. The CDR3 is 16 residues long. Here the CDR3 DNA reads TGTGCCAGCAGCTTAGCCGTAACAGGGTGGAGTGAGACCCAGTACTTC. It yields the protein CASSLAVTGWSETQYF.

This clone was recorded only once. This chain connects TRBV15 to TRBJ2-7; maybe TRBD1 (6 bases). This CDR3 is built from 16 residues. Trimming removed 3 bases at V and 4 bases at J, with 19 bases between. The germline V gene has CDR1 LNHNV and CDR2 YYDKDF (reference sequence). The CDR3 nucleotides read TGTGCCACCAGCAGGACTTCGACAGGATGGCAATACGAGCAGTACTTC. Translation: CATSRTSTGWQYEQYF. Complete variable domain (other parts from reference TRBV15 and TRBJ2-7): DAMVIQNPRYQVTQFGKPVTLSCSQTLNHNVMYWYQQKSSQAPKLLFHYYDKDFNNEADTPDNFQSRRPNTSFCFLDIRSPGLGDTAMYLCATSRTSTGWQYEQYFGPGTRLTVT.

The chain couples TRBV15 to TRBJ1-4, with TRBD1 identical over 8 bases. Germline V gene sequence: CDR1 LNHNV, CDR2 YYDKDF (reference sequence). With 2 bases clipped from V and 8 bases from J, the junction kept 4 bases outside the gene matches. The CDR3 totals 14 residues. The CDR3 region has the DNA TGTGCCACCAGCAGACAGGGGGCGCAAGAAAAACTGTTTTTT. Protein: CATSRQGAQEKLFF.

The chain is built from TRBV5-1 and TRBJ2-1; 10 bases line up with TRBD2. Losses at the gene ends were 3 bases for V and 12 bases for J; bases not matched to a gene: 9. This CDR3 has 14 amino acids. CDR1 and CDR2 (germline): SGHRS, YFSETQ. The CDR3 protein is CASSSTSGPAGQFF. In DNA form, the CDR3 reads TGCGCCAGCAGCTCGACTAGCGGGCCCGCAGGGCAGTTCTTC.

The chain employs TRBV9 and TRBJ2-7; 7 bases map to TRBD2. Per germline, CDR1 SGDLS and CDR2 YYNGEE. V lost 1 base, J lost 7 bases, and 11 bases stayed unmatched. CDR3 length equals 15 residues. The CDR3 region has the DNA TGTGCCAGCAGCGTAAGGGAGACGGGGGGAGGGGAGCAGTACTTC. This codes for CASSVRETGGGEQYF.

The chain is built from TRBV25-1 and TRBJ2-5; D not certain. Deletions cut 2 bases from V and 2 bases from J, with 9 bases between. The germline gives CDR1 MGHDK, CDR2 SYGVNS. The CDR3 consists of 14 residues. The DNA for the CDR3 is TGTGCCAGCAGTGAACTAGGTCAACAAGAGACCCAGTACTTC. Translating gives CASSELGQQETQYF.

This rearrangement joins TRBV7-9 to TRBJ1-1; D not certain. The CDR3 loop spans 16 amino acids. Trimming shortened V by 1 base and J by 0 bases, and 12 bases separated the two germline ends. Germline values: CDR1 SEHNR, CDR2 FQNEAQ (reference sequence). The CDR3 here is CASSLGAAYLNTEAFF. The DNA for the CDR3 is TGTGCCAGCAGCTTAGGGGCAGCCTACCTGAACACTGAAGCTTTCTTT.

J is TRBJ1-1 and V is TRBV4-3, with D possibly TRBD1 on 6 matching bases. Between the trimmed V and J ends, which lost 1 base and 0 bases, there was a span of 9 bases. The CDR3 length is 15 residues. Per the germline V gene, CDR1 is LGHNA and CDR2 is YSLEER. The CDR3: CASSQVNRVNTEAFF. CDR3 coding DNA: TGCGCCAGCAGCCAAGTAAACAGGGTGAACACTGAAGCTTTCTTT.

This chain uses TRBV21-1 with TRBJ1-1. TRBV21-1 is a pseudogene. This CDR3 region has 16 residues. The CDR3 DNA is TGTGCCAGCAGCAACCGGGCGGGACGGGGGAACACTGAAGCTTTCTTT. Its translation: CASSNRAGRGNTEAFF.

This sequence joins TRBV30 and TRBJ2-1, with 8 bases aligning to TRBD1. V was clipped by 7 bases and J by 7 bases; unmatched bases: 6. CDR1 is GTSNPN and CDR2 is SVGIG in the germline V gene (reference sequence). This CDR3 contains 12 residues. The DNA of the CDR3 is TGTGCCTTCAGGGGGCCCTTGAATGAGCAGTTCTTC. It yields the protein CAFRGPLNEQFF.

The V gene is TRBV11-2, the J gene TRBJ1-1; unclear D gene. This CDR3 spans 15 amino acids. Trimming stripped 5 bases from V and 0 bases from J, with 13 bases between. Germline V gene data show CDR1 as SGHAT and CDR2 as FQNNGV. CDR3 in amino acids: CASSPRTSVNTEAFF. The CDR3 DNA sequence: TGTGCCAGCAGCCCCCGGACTTCAGTGAACACTGAAGCTTTCTTT.

The V call is TRBV7-2, the J call TRBJ2-1; 11 bases are a match to TRBD2. The ends lost 5 bases at V and 5 bases at J; junction bases unmatched: 8. Germline assignment: CDR1 SGHTA and CDR2 FQGNSA. The CDR3 spans 16 residues. CDR3 DNA sequence: TGTGCCAGCAGCCTCCGACTAGCGGGGATAGACAATGAGCAGTTCTTC. Amino acids: CASSLRLAGIDNEQFF. Together with reference TRBV7-2 and TRBJ2-1, the CDR3 gives the full variable domain: GAGVSQSPSNKVTEKGKDVELRCDPISGHTALYWYRQSLGQGLEFLIYFQGNSAPDKSGLPSDRFSAERTGGSVSTLTIQRTQQEDSAVYLCASSLRLAGIDNEQFFGPGTRLTVL.

Written as DNA, the CDR3 is TGCGCCAGCAGCCCTCCACCTGATAGTCAACCGAACACTGAAGCTTTCTTT. It is translated as CASSPPPDSQPNTEAFF. The J gene is TRBJ1-1, the V gene TRBV4-1; D gene uncertain. CDR3 length equals 17 residues. The V and J ends lost 4 bases and 1 base respectively, with 19 bases between them. Germline CDR1 is MGHRA and CDR2 is YSYEKL.

This clone was seen a few times. The chain combines TRBV7-2 with TRBJ2-7; TRBD2 agrees at 9 bases. This CDR3 is 15 amino acids long. Losses at the gene ends were 2 bases for V and 2 bases for J; bases not matched to a gene: 4. Germline V gene data show CDR1 as SGHTA and CDR2 as FQGNSA. The CDR3, as DNA: TGTGCCAGCAGCTTACAGGCTAGCGGGGCCTACGAGCAGTACTTC. It translates to CASSLQASGAYEQYF.

The genes are TRBV5-6 and TRBJ2-5; 12 bases map to TRBD2. V shed 3 bases and J 5 bases; nucleotides not matched to a gene: 5. From germline, CDR1 is SGHDT and CDR2 YYEEEE. The CDR3 runs 15 residues. The CDR3 nucleotides are TGTGCCAGCAGCTCTAGCGGGGGGGCCGGGGAGACCCAGTACTTC. This sequence encodes CASSSSGGAGETQYF.

There are a few counts of this clone. V gene TRBV20-1 combines with J gene TRBJ1-1; D is undetermined. The CDR3 runs 11 residues. The germline V gene has CDR1 DFQATT and CDR2 SNEGSKA (reference sequence). V was pared by 3 bases and J by 7 bases, with 9 bases between. The chain's CDR3 is CSASGWDEAFF. Here the CDR3 DNA reads TGCAGTGCTAGCGGATGGGATGAAGCTTTCTTT.

The V call is TRBV6-5, the J call TRBJ2-7, with 9 nucleotides matching TRBD1. The germline CDR1 and CDR2 sequences are MNHEY and SVGAGI. The CDR3 spans 14 residues. The ends lost 7 bases at V and 8 bases at J; junction bases unmatched: 12. CDR3 sequence: CASTAGDRATKQYF. As DNA, the CDR3 is TGTGCCAGCACCGCCGGGGACAGGGCTACGAAGCAGTACTTC.

This chain joins TRBV5-8 and TRBJ2-3; D is uncertain. The CDR3 contains 13 residues. In germline, CDR1 is SGHTS, CDR2 YDEGEE. Trimming pared 0 bases from V and 3 bases from J, leaving 5 bases between. The CDR3 region has the DNA TGTGCCAGCAGCTTGGTGGGGACAGATACGCAGTATTTT. This translates into CASSLVGTDTQYF.

This rearrangement joins TRBV28 to TRBJ1-1, with D maybe TRBD1 (5 bases). CDR3 length: 13 residues. Germline lookup yields CDR1 MDHEN and CDR2 SYDVKM. The V and J ends lost 5 bases and 5 bases respectively, with 12 bases between them. The CDR3 reads CASSPVWGTEAFF. Written as DNA, the CDR3 is TGTGCCAGCAGTCCTGTATGGGGGACTGAAGCTTTCTTT.

This clone occurred a few times. This chain's CDR3 is CASSLGPGSYEQYF. The CDR3 bases are TGTGCCAGCAGCTTGGGGCCAGGGTCCTACGAGCAGTACTTC. The genes are TRBV7-3 and TRBJ2-7; TRBD1 is a possible D gene (5 bases). The CDR3 totals 14 residues. The ends were cut back, 3 bases at V and 1 base at J, with 10 bases in the middle. CDR1 is SGHTA, CDR2 FQGTGA, per germline.

This chain links TRBV5-6 with TRBJ1-1, with D perhaps matching TRBD1 (6 bases). V was pared by 4 bases and J by 4 bases, with 14 bases between. The germline V gene encodes CDR1 SGHDT and CDR2 YYEEEE. There are 14 residues in the CDR3. The CDR3 region has the DNA TGTGCCAGCAGCCTCAGGGGTGGAGGCACTGAAGCTTTCTTT. It translates to CASSLRGGGTEAFF.